In its sample, the clone carrying this T cell receptor beta chain was seen many times. The antigen is undetermined. This entry belongs to a study of identical twins. Study results and caveats: Weaker excess sharing between twins was seen in beta out-of-frame sequences. Conclusions leaned on cross-sectional statistical analysis and did not track the same donors over time. Carriage of fewer insertions was seen in abundant cord blood beta clonotypes, whereas memory repertoires showed none.

The V and J ends lost 0 bases and 6 bases respectively, with 3 bases between them. This CDR3 is 12 amino acids long. Germline V gene sequence: CDR1 SEHNR, CDR2 FQNEAQ (reference sequence). One entry per CDR3 protein results from TCRdb running MiXCR on the 5' RACE reads. The sample holds around 300,000 distinct CDR3 sequences, about 8.3% seen once. This sample also belongs to another study, concerning yellow fever vaccine responses in identical twins.

V is TRBV7-9 and J is TRBJ1-5; D gene unclear. The TCR was taken from a woman aged 18-29 years in good health. The sequencing sample was made of memory (CD45RO+) T cells sorted from blood. CDR3 loop: CASSLAAQPQHF. In DNA form, the CDR3 reads TGTGCCAGCAGCTTAGCAGCTCAGCCCCAGCATTTT.